This TCR beta chain derives from a study of technical replicates of blood from a handful of donors. The germline gives CDR1 MNHEY, CDR2 SVGAGI. This CDR3 is 12 amino acids long. The V and J ends lost 5 bases and 2 bases respectively, with 7 bases between them. The table came from immunoSEQ multiplex PCR; TCRdb's copy has only in-frame clones and leaves some out. The sample includes fewer than 90,000 clones, around 89% of them seen just once. The chain carries TRBV6-5 and TRBJ2-7; D gene uncertain. The sequencing input was T cells isolated from PBMCs. The source of this sequence is a human donor in good health. The CDR3 DNA reads as TGTGCCAGCAGTAGCTTACCCTACGAGCAGTACTTC. This codes for CASSSLPYEQYF.